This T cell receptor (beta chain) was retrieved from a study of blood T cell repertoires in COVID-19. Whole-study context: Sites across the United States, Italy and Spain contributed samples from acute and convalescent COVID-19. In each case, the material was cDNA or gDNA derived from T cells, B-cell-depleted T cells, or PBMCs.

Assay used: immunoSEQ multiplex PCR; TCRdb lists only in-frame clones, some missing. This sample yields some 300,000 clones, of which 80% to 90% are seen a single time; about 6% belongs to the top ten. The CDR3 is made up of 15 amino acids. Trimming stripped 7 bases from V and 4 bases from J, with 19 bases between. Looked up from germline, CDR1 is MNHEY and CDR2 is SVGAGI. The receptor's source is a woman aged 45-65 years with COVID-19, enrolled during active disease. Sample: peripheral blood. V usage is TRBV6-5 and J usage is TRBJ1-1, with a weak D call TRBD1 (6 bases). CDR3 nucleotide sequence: TGTGCCAGCACTTCTTCCTTTAAGGGGGTCACTGAAGCTTTCTTT. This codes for CASTSSFKGVTEAFF.